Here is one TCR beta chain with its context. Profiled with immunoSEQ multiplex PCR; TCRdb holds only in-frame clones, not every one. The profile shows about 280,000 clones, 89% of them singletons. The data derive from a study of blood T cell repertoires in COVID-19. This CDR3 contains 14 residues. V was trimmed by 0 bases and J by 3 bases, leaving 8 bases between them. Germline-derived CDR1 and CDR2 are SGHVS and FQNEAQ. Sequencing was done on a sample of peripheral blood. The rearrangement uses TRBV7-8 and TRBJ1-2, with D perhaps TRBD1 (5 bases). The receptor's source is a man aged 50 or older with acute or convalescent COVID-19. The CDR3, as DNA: TGTGCCAGCAGCTTAGCCAGGGTCGACTATGGCTACACCTTC. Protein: CASSLARVDYGYTF.